This paragraph reports one T cell receptor (beta chain). Its target is not known. Additional DNA sequences in this sample encode the identical CDR3. These data are taken from a study of shared clonotypes between healthy human individuals. Across the study: Aged between 18 and 49, the donors were a couple of women and three men. The study, taken as a whole, reports: Four donors showed sharing of approximately 4.7% of naive CD4 clonotypes.

The protocol was immunoSEQ multiplex PCR, while the TCRdb copy is restricted to in-frame clones and leaves out a portion. The table has around 1,900,000 clones, 93% seen once. It was CD45RO-negative cells, positively selected for CCR7, that made up naive CD8 cells, with terminally differentiated effector memory CD45RA+ cells excluded. The source of this sequence is a man aged 18 to 29 in good health. Some clones in this sample may be carry-over from other donors' samples. What was sequenced was naive CD8+ T cells from PBMCs.

The CDR3 DNA follows: TGTGCCAGCAGCGTGGAGACAGGGAACACTGAAGCTTTCTTT. This sequence encodes CASSVETGNTEAFF. The genes are TRBV9 and TRBJ1-1; D perhaps matches TRBD1 (6 bases). The CDR3 covers 14 residues. The germline V gene encodes CDR1 SGDLS and CDR2 YYNGEE. V was shortened by 2 bases and J by 1 base, with 9 bases between the two germline ends. The entire variable domain, with the rest obtained from reference TRBV9 and TRBJ1-1, is as follows: DSGVTQTPKHLITATGQRVTLRCSPRSGDLSVYWYQQSLDQGLQFLIQYYNGEERAKGNILERFSAQQFPDLHSELNLSSLELGDSALYFCASSVETGNTEAFFGQGTRLTVV.